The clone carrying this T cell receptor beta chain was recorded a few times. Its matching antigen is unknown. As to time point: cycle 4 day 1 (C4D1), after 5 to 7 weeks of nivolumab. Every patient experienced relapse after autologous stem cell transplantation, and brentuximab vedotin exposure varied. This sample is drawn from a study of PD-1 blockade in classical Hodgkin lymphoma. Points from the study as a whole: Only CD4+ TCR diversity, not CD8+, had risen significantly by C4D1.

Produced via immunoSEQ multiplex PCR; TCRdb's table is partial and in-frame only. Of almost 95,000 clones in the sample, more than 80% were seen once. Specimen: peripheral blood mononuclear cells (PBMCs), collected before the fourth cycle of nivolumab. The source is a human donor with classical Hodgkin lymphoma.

The chain's CDR3 is CASSAGSSNQPQHF. Written as DNA, the CDR3 is TGTGCCAGCAGCGCAGGTTCTAGCAATCAGCCCCAGCATTTT. The chain recombines TRBV9 with TRBJ1-5; D is undetermined. Per germline, CDR1 SGDLS and CDR2 YYNGEE. Trimming took 3 bases from V and 0 from J, leaving 7 bases between them. The CDR3 is 14 residues long.